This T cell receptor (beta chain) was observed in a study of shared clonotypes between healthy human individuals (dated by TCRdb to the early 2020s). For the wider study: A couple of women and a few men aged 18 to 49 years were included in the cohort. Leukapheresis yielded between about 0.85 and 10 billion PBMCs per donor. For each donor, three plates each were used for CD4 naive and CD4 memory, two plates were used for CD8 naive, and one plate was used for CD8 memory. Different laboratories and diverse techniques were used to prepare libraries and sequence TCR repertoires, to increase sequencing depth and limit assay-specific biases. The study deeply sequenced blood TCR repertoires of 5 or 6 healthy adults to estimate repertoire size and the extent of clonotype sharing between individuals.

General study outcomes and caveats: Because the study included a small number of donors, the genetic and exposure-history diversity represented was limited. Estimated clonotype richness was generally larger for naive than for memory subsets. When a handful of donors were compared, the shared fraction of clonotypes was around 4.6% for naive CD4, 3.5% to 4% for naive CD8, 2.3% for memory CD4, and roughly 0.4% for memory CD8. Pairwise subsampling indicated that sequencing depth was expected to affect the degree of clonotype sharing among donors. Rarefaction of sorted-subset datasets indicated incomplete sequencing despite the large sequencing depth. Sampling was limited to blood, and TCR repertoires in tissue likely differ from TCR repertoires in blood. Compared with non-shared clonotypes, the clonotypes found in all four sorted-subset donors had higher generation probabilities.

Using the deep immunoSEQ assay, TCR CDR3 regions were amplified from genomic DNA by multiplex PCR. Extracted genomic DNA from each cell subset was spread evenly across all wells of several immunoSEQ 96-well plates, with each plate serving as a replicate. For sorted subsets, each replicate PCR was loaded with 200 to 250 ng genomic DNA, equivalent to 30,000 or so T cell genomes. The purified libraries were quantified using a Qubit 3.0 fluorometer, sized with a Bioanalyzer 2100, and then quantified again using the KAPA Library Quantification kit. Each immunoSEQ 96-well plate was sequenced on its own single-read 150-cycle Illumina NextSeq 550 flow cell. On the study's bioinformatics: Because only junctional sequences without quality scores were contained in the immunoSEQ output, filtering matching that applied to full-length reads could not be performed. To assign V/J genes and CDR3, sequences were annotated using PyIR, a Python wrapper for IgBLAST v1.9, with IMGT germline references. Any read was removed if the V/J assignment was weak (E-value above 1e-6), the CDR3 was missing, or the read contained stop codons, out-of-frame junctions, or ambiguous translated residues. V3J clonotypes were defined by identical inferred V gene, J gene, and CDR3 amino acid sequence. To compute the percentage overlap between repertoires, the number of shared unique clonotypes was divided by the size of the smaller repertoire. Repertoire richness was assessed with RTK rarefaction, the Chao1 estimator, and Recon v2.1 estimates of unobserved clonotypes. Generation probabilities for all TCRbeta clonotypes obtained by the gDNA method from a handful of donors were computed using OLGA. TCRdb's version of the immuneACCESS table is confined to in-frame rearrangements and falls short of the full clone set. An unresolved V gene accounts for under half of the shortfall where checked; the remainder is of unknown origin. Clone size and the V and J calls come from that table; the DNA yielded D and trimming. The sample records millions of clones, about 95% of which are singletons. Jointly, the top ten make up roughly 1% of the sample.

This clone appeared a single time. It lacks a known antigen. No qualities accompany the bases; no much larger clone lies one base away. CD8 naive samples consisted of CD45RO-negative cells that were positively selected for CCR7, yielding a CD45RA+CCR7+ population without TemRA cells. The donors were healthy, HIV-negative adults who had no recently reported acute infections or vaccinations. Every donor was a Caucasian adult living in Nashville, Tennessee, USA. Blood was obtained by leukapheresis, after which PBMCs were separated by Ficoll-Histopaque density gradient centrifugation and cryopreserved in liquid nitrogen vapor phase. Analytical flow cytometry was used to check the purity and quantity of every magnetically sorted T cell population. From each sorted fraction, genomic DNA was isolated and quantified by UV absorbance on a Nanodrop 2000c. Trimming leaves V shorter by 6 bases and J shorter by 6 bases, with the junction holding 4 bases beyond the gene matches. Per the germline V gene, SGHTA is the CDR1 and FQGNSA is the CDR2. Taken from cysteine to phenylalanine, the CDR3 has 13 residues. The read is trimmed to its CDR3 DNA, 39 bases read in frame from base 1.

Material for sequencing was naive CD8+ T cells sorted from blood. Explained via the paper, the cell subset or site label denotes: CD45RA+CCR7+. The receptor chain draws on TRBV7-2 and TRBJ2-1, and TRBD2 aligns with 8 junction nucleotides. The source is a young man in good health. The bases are TGTGCCAGCAGACTAGCGGACCTCAATGAGCAGTTCTTC. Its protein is CASRLADLNEQFF.